This TCR beta chain originates from a study of cytotoxic CD8 clonotypes in ibrutinib-treated CLL. Overall study context: Enrolment comprised around 11 relapsed/refractory and some 15 treatment-naive patients; 17 to 18 were IGHV unmutated. After a median of 68 months, 14 patients stayed remitted and roughly 12 progressed; responses had been partial in about 24 and complete in 2.

General study points: Upon ibrutinib response clonality rose, and upon progression it fell back toward baseline.

This clone was seen just once. The antigen is unknown. V was clipped by 4 bases and J by 6 bases; unmatched bases: 11. The CDR3 runs 17 residues. Germline V gives CDR1 MDHEN, CDR2 SYDVKM. The protocol was immunoSEQ multiplex PCR, while the TCRdb copy is restricted to in-frame clones and leaves out a portion. The repertoire holds roughly 110,000 clones, about 53% seen once, with approximately 35% in the top ten. The receptor was derived from a human donor with chronic lymphocytic leukemia. The chain is built from TRBV28 and TRBJ2-2; 10 bases line up with TRBD1. Sequenced here: PBMCs, sampled after 24 months of ibrutinib treatment. The CDR3, as DNA: TGTGCCAGCAGTTCTCCAGGGGACAGGGGTTTGGCCGGGGAGCTGTTTTTT. It specifies CASSSPGDRGLAGELFF. The entire variable domain, with the rest obtained from reference TRBV28 and TRBJ2-2, is as follows: DVKVTQSSRYLVKRTGEKVFLECVQDMDHENMFWYRQDPGLGLRLIYFSYDVKMKEKGDIPEGYSVSREKKERFSLILESASTNQTSMYLCASSSPGDRGLAGELFFGEGSRLTVL.